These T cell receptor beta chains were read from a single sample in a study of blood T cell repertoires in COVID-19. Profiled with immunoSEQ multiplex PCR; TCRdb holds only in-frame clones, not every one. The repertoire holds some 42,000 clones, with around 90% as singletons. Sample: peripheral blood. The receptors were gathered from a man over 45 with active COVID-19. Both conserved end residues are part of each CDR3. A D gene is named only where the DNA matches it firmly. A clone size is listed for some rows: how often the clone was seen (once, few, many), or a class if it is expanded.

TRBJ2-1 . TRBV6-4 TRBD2 CASSPSGGPDEQFF TGTGCCAGCAGCCCTAGCGGGGGGCCCGATGAGCAGTTCTTC
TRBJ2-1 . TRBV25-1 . CASSDSYNEQFF TGTGCCAGCAGTGATTCATACAATGAGCAGTTCTTC
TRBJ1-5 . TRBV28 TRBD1 CATKQGGAGQPQHF TGTGCCACCAAACAGGGGGGAGCAGGTCAGCCCCAGCATTTT
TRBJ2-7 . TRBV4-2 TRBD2 CASSQSRGVGTYEQYF TGTGCCAGCAGCCAAAGTCGGGGGGTCGGCACCTACGAGCAGTACTTC
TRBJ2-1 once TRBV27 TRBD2 CASRRHQLAGGRNEQFF TGTGCCAGCAGACGCCATCAACTAGCGGGGGGTAGGAATGAGCAGTTCTTC
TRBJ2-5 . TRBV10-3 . CATSSPRVETQYF TGTGCCACATCTAGCCCTCGTGTGGAGACCCAGTACTTC
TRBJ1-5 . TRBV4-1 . CASSQELGRVSNQPQHF TGCGCCAGCAGCCAAGAACTGGGCAGGGTGAGCAATCAGCCCCAGCATTTT
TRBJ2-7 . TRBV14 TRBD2 CASRIAGGSEQYF TGTGCCAGCAGAATCGCGGGGGGTTCCGAGCAGTACTTC
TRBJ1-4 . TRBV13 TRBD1 CASSTTGGTWKELFF TGTGCCAGCAGCACGACAGGGGGCACTTGGAAAGAATTGTTTTTT
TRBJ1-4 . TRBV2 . CASSEEAGRNEKLFF TGTGCCAGCAGTGAAGAGGCAGGGCGGAACGAAAAACTGTTTTTT
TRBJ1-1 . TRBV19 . CASSISGRGRERMGEAFF TGTGCCAGTAGTATAAGCGGACGGGGTCGAGAGAGGATGGGTGAAGCTTTCTTT
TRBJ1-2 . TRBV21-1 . CASSRDRARGYTF TGTGCCAGCAGCAGGGACAGGGCAAGAGGCTACACCTTC
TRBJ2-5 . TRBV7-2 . CASSLVGGARETQYF TGTGCCAGCAGCTTAGTTGGGGGGGCTAGAGAGACCCAGTACTTC
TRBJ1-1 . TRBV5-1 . CASSRQAASNTEAFF TGCGCCAGCAGCAGACAGGCCGCCTCGAACACTGAAGCTTTCTTT